These T cell receptor beta chains were read from a single sample in a study of metastatic and nonmetastatic thyroid tumors. TCRdb reprocessed the PCR reads using MiXCR. The sample lists about 93,000 clones; roughly 12% were seen once. Sequenced material: blood. These receptors came from a female donor with papillary thyroid cancer or a benign thyroid nodule (not recorded which). Some clones in this sample may be carry-over from other donors' samples. CDR3s include the opening cysteine and the closing phenylalanine or tryptophan. A D gene is named only where the DNA matches it firmly. Only part of the rows carry a size: once, few, many, or a class if the clone is expanded.

size,V,D,J,CDR3,DNA
many,TRBV19,-,TRBJ1-3,CASSMFGSSGNTIYF,TGTGCCAGTAGTATGTTTGGATCCTCTGGAAACACCATATATTTT
-,TRBV6-2/TRBV6-3,TRBD2,TRBJ2-7,CASSYSGGSYEQYF,TGTGCCAGCAGTTACTCGGGCGGGAGCTACGAGCAGTACTTC
many,TRBV2,-,TRBJ2-1,CASSEAGFEQFF,TGTGCCAGCAGTGAGGCCGGGTTTGAGCAGTTCTTC
-,TRBV7-6,TRBD1,TRBJ2-7,CASSLRQGTRYEQYF,TGTGCCAGCAGCTTACGACAGGGTACTAGGTACGAGCAGTACTTC
many,TRBV6-6,TRBD1,TRBJ2-7,CASSYFTGTGHAYEQYF,TGTGCCAGCAGTTATTTTACCGGGACAGGGCATGCCTACGAGCAGTACTTC
many,TRBV6-1,TRBD1,TRBJ2-7,CASRGKGATYEQYF,TGTGCCAGCAGAGGTAAGGGGGCCACCTACGAGCAGTACTTC
many,TRBV30,-,TRBJ1-2,CAWSQKQGTYGYTF,TGTGCCTGGAGTCAAAAACAGGGAACCTATGGCTACACCTTC
-,TRBV6-1,-,TRBJ2-5,CASTRSLAETQYF,TGTGCCAGCACCAGAAGCCTGGCCGAGACCCAGTACTTC
many,TRBV18,TRBD2,TRBJ2-2,CASSPRQVLAGAGELFF,TGTGCCAGCTCACCTAGACAGGTCCTAGCGGGAGCCGGGGAGCTGTTTTTT
many,TRBV2,TRBD1,TRBJ2-5,CASSLTGRGETQYF,TGTGCCAGCAGTTTGACAGGGCGAGGAGAGACCCAGTACTTC
many,TRBV7-2,-,TRBJ1-6,CASSPVDFQSPLHF,TGTGCCAGCAGCCCAGTGGACTTCCAGTCACCCCTCCACTTT
many,TRBV6-5,-,TRBJ2-7,CASSYSPDRPYEQYF,TGTGCCAGCAGTTACTCTCCGGACAGACCCTACGAGCAGTACTTC
many,TRBV7-2,-,TRBJ1-6,CASRPPLTLNLAVGDSPLHF,TGTGCCAGCAGGCCTCCCCTAACATTGAACCTCGCAGTAGGTGATTCACCCCTCCACTTT
many,TRBV6-1,-,TRBJ2-2,CASSEGGGGHPGELFF,TGTGCCAGCAGTGAAGGAGGGGGGGGCCACCCCGGGGAGCTGTTTTTT
many,TRBV28,-,TRBJ2-3,CASLGQPSTDTQYF,TGTGCCAGCCTCGGACAGCCTAGCACAGATACGCAGTATTTT
few,TRBV6-2/TRBV6-3,-,TRBJ1-5,CASSSRPDGGQPQHF,TGTGCCAGCAGTTCCAGGCCAGATGGGGGTCAGCCCCAGCATTTT
many,TRBV19,TRBD2,TRBJ2-2,CASRPPGLAVTGELFF,TGTGCCAGTAGACCCCCGGGACTAGCGGTCACCGGGGAGCTGTTTTTT
few,TRBV6-1,-,TRBJ2-2,CASSVSQSGTGELFF,TGTGCCAGCAGTGTATCGCAGTCGGGGACCGGGGAGCTGTTTTTT
few,TRBV27,TRBD2,TRBJ2-3,CASKTSGTSGSTDTQYF,TGTGCCAGCAAGACCTCCGGGACTAGCGGGAGCACAGATACGCAGTATTTT
many,TRBV4-3,-,TRBJ1-6,CASSQDPAAGVSPLHF,TGCGCCAGCAGCCAAGATCCCGCGGCGGGGGTTTCACCCCTCCACTTT
-,TRBV28,-,TRBJ1-5,CASGFRVGKPQHF,TGTGCCAGCGGTTTCAGGGTTGGAAAGCCCCAGCATTTT
many,TRBV30,TRBD2,TRBJ2-3,CAWTELASYTDTQYF,TGTGCCTGGACCGAACTAGCGTCCTACACAGATACGCAGTATTTT
-,TRBV6-4,-,TRBJ2-3,CASSDSPWGYTQYF,TGTGCCAGCAGTGACTCTCCATGGGGGTATACGCAGTATTTT
-,TRBV19,-,TRBJ2-2,CASRIPETADTVELFF,TGTGCCAGTAGGATCCCCGAGACAGCGGACACCGTGGAGCTGTTTTTT
-,TRBV11-1,TRBD1,TRBJ1-1,CASSLERGQGSSAEAFF,TGTGCCAGCAGCTTAGAGAGGGGACAGGGTAGTAGCGCTGAAGCTTTCTTT
-,TRBV9,-,TRBJ2-3,CASSVGVSGSGTDTQYF,TGTGCCAGCAGCGTAGGTGTGAGTGGATCTGGCACAGATACGCAGTATTTT
many,TRBV20-1,TRBD1,TRBJ1-1,CSASARGLPTEAFF,TGCAGTGCTAGTGCCAGGGGGCTCCCCACTGAAGCTTTCTTT
once,TRBV3-1,-,TRBJ2-7,CASSRAGQSSYEQYF,TGTGCCAGCAGCCGAGCGGGTCAGAGCTCCTACGAGCAGTACTTC
many,TRBV2,TRBD2,TRBJ2-1,CASATGLAANEQFF,TGTGCCTCTGCCACAGGACTAGCGGCAAATGAGCAGTTCTTC
many,TRBV19,-,TRBJ1-4,CASRPRRSNEKLFF,TGTGCCAGTCGCCCGAGAAGGTCTAATGAAAAACTGTTTTTT
many,TRBV19,-,TRBJ1-5,CASSREQGQPQHF,TGTGCCAGTAGTAGAGAGCAGGGCCAGCCCCAGCATTTT
many,TRBV15,-,TRBJ2-7,CATSRDSYEQYF,TGTGCCACCAGCAGGGACAGCTACGAGCAGTACTTC
many,TRBV5-1,-,TRBJ2-1,CASSLVRGSEQFF,TGCGCCAGCAGCTTGGTAAGGGGGAGTGAGCAGTTCTTC
many,TRBV11-2,-,TRBJ1-1,CASSLGTTNTEAFF,TGTGCCAGCAGCTTAGGGACAACGAACACTGAAGCTTTCTTT
once,TRBV11-2,TRBD2,TRBJ2-1,CASSLDRGVGVGFGNEQFF,TGTGCCAGCAGCTTAGATCGGGGGGTGGGAGTGGGTTTCGGCAATGAGCAGTTCTTC
many,TRBV6-1,TRBD2,TRBJ2-5,CASSPGTSPETQYF,TGTGCCAGCAGCCCCGGGACTAGCCCCGAGACCCAGTACTTC
many,TRBV24-1,-,TRBJ2-1,CATSDVTSRSGEQFF,TGTGCCACCAGTGATGTCACTAGCCGTTCGGGTGAGCAGTTCTTC